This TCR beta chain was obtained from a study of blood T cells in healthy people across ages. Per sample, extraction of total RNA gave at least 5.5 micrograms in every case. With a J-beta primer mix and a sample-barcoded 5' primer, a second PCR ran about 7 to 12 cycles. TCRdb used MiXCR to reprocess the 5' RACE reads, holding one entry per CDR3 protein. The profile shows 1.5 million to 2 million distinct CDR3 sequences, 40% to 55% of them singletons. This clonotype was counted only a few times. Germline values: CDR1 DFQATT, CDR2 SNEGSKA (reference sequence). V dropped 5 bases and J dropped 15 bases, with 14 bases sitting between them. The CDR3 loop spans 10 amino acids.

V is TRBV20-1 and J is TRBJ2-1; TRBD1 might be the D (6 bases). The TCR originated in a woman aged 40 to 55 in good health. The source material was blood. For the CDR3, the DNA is TGCAGTGCTCATGACCTCAGGGGGTTCTTC. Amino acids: CSAHDLRGFF.